The 19 T cell receptor beta chains below all came from one sample that was sequenced in a study of OX40 agonist ivuxolimab in advanced cancers. Profiled with immunoSEQ multiplex PCR; TCRdb holds only in-frame clones, not every one. The table shows fewer than 95,000 clones, with under 95% occurring only once. Here the sequenced sample was CD4+ or CD8+ T cells sorted from blood, taken in a trial of the OX40 agonist ivuxolimab. The receptor source for this set is an adult with an advanced solid tumor such as melanoma, head and neck, liver or kidney cancer.

The rearrangement links TRBV11-2 to TRBJ1-4, with D possibly matching TRBD1 (6 bases). From germline, CDR1 is SGHAT and CDR2 FQNNGV. V lost 1 base and J 7 bases, leaving 13 bases between the germline ends. The CDR3 consists of 15 residues. CDR3 DNA sequence: TGTGCCAGCAGCTTAGTGGGGGGCTATGTTGAAAAACTGTTTTTT. Translated, it gives CASSLVGGYVEKLFF. Full variable domain (remainder filled in from reference TRBV11-2 and TRBJ1-4): EAGVAQSPRYKIIEKRQSVAFWCNPISGHATLYWYQQILGQGPKLLIQFQNNGVVDDSQLPKDRFSAERLKGVDSTLKIQPAKLEDSAVYLCASSLVGGYVEKLFFGSGTQLSVL.

This chain uses TRBV13 with TRBJ2-3; 8 positions agree with TRBD2. The CDR3 consists of 16 residues. Germline loops: CDR1 PRHDT, CDR2 FYEKMQ (reference sequence). V lost 3 bases to trimming and J lost 6 bases; unmatched junction nucleotides: 11. In DNA, the CDR3 is TGTGCCAGCAGCTTGGGTAGCGCGGGAGGAGCGGATACGCAGTATTTT. As protein: CASSLGSAGGADTQYF.

This chain joins TRBV4-3 and TRBJ2-1; 11 nucleotides line up with TRBD2. With V trimmed by 4 bases and J by 5 bases, 10 bases remained unmatched. CDR3 length: 17 amino acids. CDR1 and CDR2 (germline): LGHNA, YSLEER. DNA for the CDR3: TGCGCCAGCAGCCCCCAGCTATTAGCGGGAGGGAACAATGAGCAGTTCTTC. This codes for CASSPQLLAGGNNEQFF.

This clone is a singleton in its sample. The rearrangement joins TRBV11-2 to TRBJ2-1, with 9 bases aligning to TRBD2. CDR1 is SGHAT, CDR2 FQNNGV, per germline. J gave up 6 bases and V 1 base, and 7 bases lay outside the gene matches. This CDR3 is built from 16 residues. The chain's CDR3 is CASSLGRAGGANEQFF. In DNA, the CDR3 is TGTGCCAGCAGCTTAGGAAGGGCGGGAGGGGCCAATGAGCAGTTCTTC.

The genes are TRBV5-4 and TRBJ2-7, with D perhaps TRBD1 or TRBD2 (5 bases each). From germline, CDR1 is SGHNT and CDR2 YYREEE (reference sequence). The CDR3 consists of 15 residues. V was shortened by 1 base and J by 7 bases, with 18 bases between the two germline ends. The DNA of the CDR3 is TGTGCCAGCAGCTTGTTGTCGGGGCGAGCAGGGGAGCAGTACTTC. This gives the protein CASSLLSGRAGEQYF.

The table lists this clone with a count of one. The V gene is TRBV6-1, the J gene TRBJ2-2; possibly TRBD1 for D (6 bases). Germline-derived CDR1 and CDR2 are MNHNS and SASEGT. The CDR3 runs to 14 residues. The V end lost 8 bases, the J end lost 5 bases, and 15 bases lay between the germline ends. The CDR3 DNA reads TGTGCCAGCCTCGGGACACTGAGTACCGGGGAGCTGTTTTTT. It yields the protein CASLGTLSTGELFF.

The chain uses TRBV4-1 and TRBJ2-7; D is uncertain. Trimming cost V 1 base and J 2 bases, with 12 bases left between them. Germline CDR1 and CDR2: MGHRA and YSYEKL. The CDR3 has 15 amino acids. The CDR3 DNA sequence: TGCGCCAGCAGCCAAGTGCCCTTGCCGACCTACGAGCAGTACTTC. Protein sequence: CASSQVPLPTYEQYF.

The chain couples TRBV11-1 to TRBJ2-2, with D unresolved. Germline assignment: CDR1 SGHAT and CDR2 FQDESV (reference sequence). The CDR3 has 12 amino acids. V dropped 5 bases and J dropped 9 bases, with 10 bases sitting between them. CDR3 amino acids: CASSTPGRELFF. DNA for the CDR3: TGTGCCAGCAGCACCCCCGGGCGGGAGCTGTTTTTT. Looking up the rest from reference TRBV11-1 and TRBJ2-2 gives the full variable domain: EAEVAQSPRYKITEKSQAVAFWCDPISGHATLYWYRQILGQGPELLVQFQDESVVDDSQLPKDRFSAERLKGVDSTLKIQPAELGDSAMYLCASSTPGRELFFGEGSRLTVL.

The rearrangement links TRBV5-4 to TRBJ2-1; 8 nucleotides match TRBD2. The length of the CDR3 is 15 residues. The V segment lost 1 base and the J segment 2 bases; nucleotides outside the gene matches: 2. Germline V lookup: CDR1 SGHNT, CDR2 YYREEE (reference sequence). CDR3 in DNA: TGTGCCAGCAGCTTGACTAGCGGAGCCTACAATGAGCAGTTCTTC. This sequence encodes CASSLTSGAYNEQFF.

The chain links TRBV6-4 to TRBJ1-1, with D maybe TRBD1 (5 bases). The V gene lost 6 bases and the J gene lost 1 base, with 27 bases spanning the gap. This CDR3 is built from 19 residues. Germline V gives CDR1 MRHNA, CDR2 SNTAGT. CDR3 residues: CASRSPGASVKGWNTEAFF. In DNA form, the CDR3 reads TGTGCCAGCAGATCTCCCGGGGCGTCGGTAAAGGGATGGAACACTGAAGCTTTCTTT.

The chain joins TRBV28 to TRBJ1-2, with D possibly TRBD1 on 6 matching bases. This CDR3 spans 13 amino acids. The V end was cut by 4 bases, the J end by 1 base, with 7 bases between. Germline lookup yields CDR1 MDHEN and CDR2 SYDVKM. CDR3 sequence reads: CASSSDSNYGYTF. The DNA for the CDR3 is TGTGCCAGCAGTTCGGACAGTAACTATGGCTACACCTTC.

The chain couples TRBV28 to TRBJ2-1, with 16 bases identical to TRBD2. The V gene's germline CDR1 is MDHEN and CDR2 SYDVKM. This CDR3 contains 16 residues. Trimming took 2 bases from V and 9 from J; bases not matched to a gene: 4. CDR3 region: CASSLEGLAGGFEQFF. The CDR3 DNA reads as TGTGCCAGCAGTTTAGAGGGACTAGCGGGAGGGTTTGAGCAGTTCTTC.

This clone was detected only once. The chain employs TRBV6-5 and TRBJ2-7, with D perhaps matching TRBD1 (6 bases). Germline values: CDR1 MNHEY, CDR2 SVGAGI. Trimming took off 5 bases at V and 3 bases at J, with 8 bases between the two ends. The length of the CDR3 is 12 residues. CDR3 residues: CASSLTGYEQYF. CDR3 bases: TGTGCCAGCAGTCTGACAGGCTACGAGCAGTACTTC.

This chain connects TRBV5-4 to TRBJ2-3; D possibly corresponds to TRBD1 (5 bases). The germline V gene encodes CDR1 SGHNT and CDR2 YYREEE (reference sequence). The CDR3 length is 14 residues. Between the trimmed V and J ends, which lost 4 bases and 2 bases, there was a span of 11 bases. The CDR3, as DNA: TGTGCCAGCAGCCCCCAGGGTACCACAGATACGCAGTATTTT. Translation gives CASSPQGTTDTQYF.

This clone was seen a handful of times. The junction does not match germline at one end; this may be a read error. The J gene is TRBJ2-7, the V gene TRBV7-7, with D tentatively TRBD1 (6 bases). This CDR3 spans 16 amino acids. CDR1 is SSHAT and CDR2 is FNYEAQ in the germline V gene (reference sequence). CDR3 loop: CASSSGANTLSYEQYF. The CDR3 DNA reads TGTGCTAGCAGCTCAGGGGCTAATACTCTCTCCTACGAGCAGTACTTC.

This clone showed up just a few times. CDR3 nucleotide sequence: TGTGCCAGCAGCGTGCGGGGAGATAGCAATCAGCCCCAGCATTTT. It specifies CASSVRGDSNQPQHF. This chain uses TRBV9 with TRBJ1-5; D ambiguous. V was cut by 2 bases and J by 0 bases, with 9 bases left in between. The V gene's germline CDR1 is SGDLS and CDR2 YYNGEE. The CDR3 contains 15 residues. Complete variable domain (other parts from reference TRBV9 and TRBJ1-5): DSGVTQTPKHLITATGQRVTLRCSPRSGDLSVYWYQQSLDQGLQFLIQYYNGEERAKGNILERFSAQQFPDLHSELNLSSLELGDSALYFCASSVRGDSNQPQHFGDGTRLSIL.

The chain is built from TRBV7-3 and TRBJ2-1; 8 positions match TRBD2. The CDR3 consists of 15 residues. CDR1 and CDR2 from the germline V gene are SGHTA and FQGTGA. The J segment lost 14 bases and the V segment lost 2 bases, leaving 14 bases of the junction unmatched. As DNA, the CDR3 is TGTGCCAGCAGCTTATCGGGCCTGGGGACTAGTGCCAAGTTCTTC. It translates to CASSLSGLGTSAKFF.

The chain recombines TRBV11-3 with TRBJ2-1, with 13 positions matching TRBD2. Per the germline V gene, CDR1 is SGHNT and CDR2 is YENEEA. Trimming at V came to 5 bases and at J to 7 bases, leaving 11 bases not matched to a gene. The CDR3 has 17 amino acids. The CDR3 bases are TGTGCCAGCAGCCGAACTAGCGGGAGGGCTCTATCTAATGAGCAGTTCTTC. Translating it yields CASSRTSGRALSNEQFF.

This chain links TRBV6-5 with TRBJ2-7, with D possibly being TRBD1 (5 bases). The ends were cut back, 5 bases at V and 4 bases at J, with 12 bases in the middle. In germline, CDR1 is MNHEY, CDR2 SVGAGI. The CDR3 totals 13 residues. CDR3 nucleotides: TGTGCCAGCAGTCAGGGATCCCATTACGAGCAGTACTTC. This codes for CASSQGSHYEQYF.